The sequence of this T cell receptor (beta chain) was determined in a study of a mutant IDH1 vaccine in newly diagnosed glioma. The CDR3 has 14 amino acids. Trimming removed 3 bases from V and 9 bases from J; junction bases left unmatched: 7. Germline assignment: CDR1 MGHRA and CDR2 YSYEKL. Indicated time point: baseline, week 1 (first vaccination visit). The treatment denotes: pre-vaccination baseline after standard-of-care therapy. Libraries were prepared by immunoSEQ multiplex PCR; TCRdb keeps only in-frame clonotypes and omits some of them. The table has over 30,000 clones, around 80% seen once. Sequenced here: peripheral blood mononuclear cells (PBMCs), sampled from a glioma patient treated with radiotherapy, temozolomide or both. This clonotype originated in a man between 50 and 59 years old with glioma. Some clones in this sample may be carry-over from other donors' samples. The V call is TRBV4-1, the J call TRBJ2-5, with 10 bases that match TRBD2. DNA of the CDR3: TGCGCCAGCAGCCAGGGACTAGCGAAACTAGCCCAGTACTTC. Translated, it gives CASSQGLAKLAQYF.